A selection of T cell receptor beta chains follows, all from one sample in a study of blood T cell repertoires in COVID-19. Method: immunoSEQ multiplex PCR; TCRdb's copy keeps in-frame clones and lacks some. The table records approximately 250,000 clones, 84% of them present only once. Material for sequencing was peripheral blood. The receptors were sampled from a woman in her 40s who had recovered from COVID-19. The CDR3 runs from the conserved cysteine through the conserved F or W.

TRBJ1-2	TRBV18	CASSPPLTWRGYTF
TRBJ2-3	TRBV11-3	CASGRADTQYF
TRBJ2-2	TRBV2	CASSIRGSGELFF
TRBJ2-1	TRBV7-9	CATGRDSGNEQFF
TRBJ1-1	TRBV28	CASFRTGGLGTEAFF
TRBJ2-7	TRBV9	CASSVTPGQSYEQYF
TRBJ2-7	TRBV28	CASSPTSGGPASSYEQYF
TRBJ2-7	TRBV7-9	CASSLGGTSGYEQYF
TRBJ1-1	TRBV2	CASSQGQGTEAFF
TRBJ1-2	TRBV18	CASSRTGADYGYTF
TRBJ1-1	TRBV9	CASRRQGAGNTEAFF
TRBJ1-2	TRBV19	CASSSRGGRNYGYTF
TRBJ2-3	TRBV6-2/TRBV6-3	CASSYSRVGGDTQYF
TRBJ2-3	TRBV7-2	CASSLWTGARDTQYF
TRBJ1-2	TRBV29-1	CSVDEIPVYGYTF
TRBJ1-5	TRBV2	CASRSEGGNQPQHF
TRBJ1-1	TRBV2	CASSESAGTEAFF
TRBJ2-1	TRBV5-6	CASSLLAASSYNEQFF
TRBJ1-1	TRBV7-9	CASSFLGGEGEAFF
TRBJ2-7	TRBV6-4	CASRDREPF
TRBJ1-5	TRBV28	CASTRDSPNQPQHF
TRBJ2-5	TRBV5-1	CASSLGERTQYF
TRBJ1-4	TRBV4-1	CASSQWDRRVTNEKLFF
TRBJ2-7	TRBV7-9	CASSLGGVNEQYF
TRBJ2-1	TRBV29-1	CSVVHSDNEQFF
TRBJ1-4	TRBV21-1	CASTWTVKQTNEKLFF
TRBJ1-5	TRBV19	CASSMAGTGPPEQPQHF
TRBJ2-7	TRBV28	CASSFLSGGTRYEQYF
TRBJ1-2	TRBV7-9	CASSFTTGGGYTF
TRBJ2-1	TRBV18	CASSSSIAARNEQFF
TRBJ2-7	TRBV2	CASSSGTSVREQYF
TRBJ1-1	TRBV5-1	CASSLSAGGTEAFF
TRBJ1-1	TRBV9	CASSPPFGGGTEAFF
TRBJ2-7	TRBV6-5	CASSLGQGTSYEQYF
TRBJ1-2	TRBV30	CAWSRQPVLRDYGYTF
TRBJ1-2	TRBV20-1	CSVGAGYTF
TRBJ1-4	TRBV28	CASSPTSGILGEKLFF
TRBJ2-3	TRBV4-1	CASSQEGGPIAGGRQGTQYF
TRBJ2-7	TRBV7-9	CASSPGTGGFYEQYF
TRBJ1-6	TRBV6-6	CASSLQGGSNSPLHF
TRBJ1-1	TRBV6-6	CASIRSTEAFF